This TCR beta chain was identified during a study of T cell repertoires in cytomegalovirus infection. Study-level background: CMV epitopes, recently identified HLA-C-restricted and well-studied HLA-B-restricted, were used. Carrying CMV and the relevant HLA type showed in public TCR beta signatures.

Concerning this clonotype: Its target is unknown.

Study results and caveats: HLA-C-restricted CMV clonotypes gave the most frequent clonotype in two of eight donors. People with CMV and the relevant HLA were identified by cumulative public TCR beta family frequency.

TCRdb re-called the reads with MiXCR, one entry per CDR3 protein. The sample records some 560,000 distinct CDR3 sequences, approximately 40% being singletons. Germline lookup yields CDR1 SGHVS and CDR2 FNYEAQ. This CDR3 contains 16 residues. Trimming stripped 1 base from V and 4 bases from J, with 16 bases between. The specimen comprised cultured PBMCs, sampled from culture after CMV antigen stimulation. The chain is built from TRBV7-6 and TRBJ1-1; D perhaps matches TRBD1 (5 bases). The receptor was isolated from a human donor in good health (CMV status not recorded). Some clones in this sample may be carry-over from other donors' samples. The CDR3 coding sequence is TGTGCCAGCAGCTTAGGGGAACCTGGGGGGATCACTGAAGCTTTCTTT. Protein: CASSLGEPGGITEAFF.